Shown below are 17 T cell receptor beta chains from a single sample sequenced in a study of CD8+ T cells in alopecia areata. RNA was isolated and reverse transcribed to cDNA, the sequencing template. TCRdb's table, derived via immunoSEQ multiplex PCR, lists solely in-frame clones and lacks some. The sample lists about 130,000 clones; 45% to 60% were seen once. Sequences were derived from CD4+ T cells sorted from blood, sampled at week 0. Receptors originate from a human donor with alopecia areata.

This chain uses TRBV7-2 with TRBJ2-1; D gene unclear. The V end lost 1 base, the J end lost 0 bases, and 4 bases lay between the germline ends. The V gene's germline CDR1 is SGHTA and CDR2 FQGNSA. The CDR3 runs 14 residues. CDR3 nucleotides: TGTGCCAGCAGCTTAGGCTTCTCCTACAATGAGCAGTTCTTC. Its translation: CASSLGFSYNEQFF. The entire variable domain, with the rest obtained from reference TRBV7-2 and TRBJ2-1, is as follows: GAGVSQSPSNKVTEKGKDVELRCDPISGHTALYWYRQSLGQGLEFLIYFQGNSAPDKSGLPSDRFSAERTGGSVSTLTIQRTQQEDSAVYLCASSLGFSYNEQFFGPGTRLTVL.

For the CDR3, the DNA is TGTGCCATTACCCCTGTGCCAGATACGCAGTATTTT. The encoded protein is CAITPVPDTQYF. The chain joins TRBV6-1 to TRBJ2-3; D is uncertain. Trimming took 10 bases from V and 4 from J, leaving 12 bases between them. Germline V gene lookup returns CDR1 MNHNS and CDR2 SASEGT. This CDR3 spans 12 amino acids.

This chain uses TRBV28 with TRBJ2-3, with 9 bases aligning to TRBD2. V gave up 6 bases and J gave up 5 bases; unmatched junction bases: 12. The CDR3 length is 16 residues. Germline V gene lookup returns CDR1 MDHEN and CDR2 SYDVKM. As DNA, the CDR3 is TGTGCCAGCAGCCGATCTAGCGGGAATCGTGGAGATACGCAGTATTTT. It specifies CASSRSSGNRGDTQYF.

The chain has TRBV7-2 and TRBJ2-7; no reliable D call. The CDR3 loop spans 14 amino acids. Trimming left V 1 base short and J 3 bases short, with 10 bases between. CDR1 is SGHTA and CDR2 is FQGNSA in the germline V gene. Written as DNA, the CDR3 is TGTGCCAGCAGCTTAGGAAGCGTGGACTACGAGCAGTACTTC. Encoded protein: CASSLGSVDYEQYF. The variable domain in full, with the rest retrieved from reference TRBV7-2 and TRBJ2-7, is GAGVSQSPSNKVTEKGKDVELRCDPISGHTALYWYRQSLGQGLEFLIYFQGNSAPDKSGLPSDRFSAERTGGSVSTLTIQRTQQEDSAVYLCASSLGSVDYEQYFGPGTRLTVT.

The genes are TRBV28 and TRBJ1-2; tentatively, D is TRBD1 (5 bases). With 6 bases removed from V and 4 bases from J, the gap between germline ends came to 15 bases. From germline, CDR1 is MDHEN and CDR2 SYDVKM. The length of the CDR3 is 14 residues. The DNA of the CDR3 is TGTGCCAGCAGGTTCCCGGACGGGGGCTATGGCTACACCTTC. Translated: CASRFPDGGYGYTF.

This sequence joins TRBV18 and TRBJ1-4, with 10 bases that match TRBD1. Germline V gene lookup returns CDR1 KGHSH and CDR2 LQKENI. This CDR3 spans 14 amino acids. The junction had 6 bases not matched to a gene; V was cut back by 8 bases and J by 6 bases. The DNA of the CDR3 is TGTGCCAGCACCCGACAGGGGGCGGATGAAAAACTGTTTTTT. Translation gives CASTRQGADEKLFF.

The genes are TRBV2 and TRBJ2-1; unclear D gene. This CDR3 comprises 12 residues. In germline, CDR1 is SNHLY, CDR2 FYNNEI. V shed 7 bases and J shed 8 bases, with 12 bases lying between them. The CDR3 sequence: CASIRTLDEQFF. The CDR3 DNA is TGTGCCAGCATACGGACGTTGGATGAGCAGTTCTTC.

There are a few counts of this clone. The chain recombines TRBV4-3 with TRBJ2-1; D not resolved. CDR1 is LGHNA, CDR2 YSLEER, per germline. Trimming took off 0 bases at V and 6 bases at J, with 9 bases between the two ends. The length of the CDR3 is 14 residues. The DNA of the CDR3 is TGCGCCAGCAGCCAAGATCGGGCCGCCAATGAGCAGTTCTTC. Protein product: CASSQDRAANEQFF.

J is TRBJ2-3 and V is TRBV5-1, with TRBD1 identical over 8 bases. V lost 0 bases to trimming and J lost 5 bases; unmatched junction nucleotides: 8. This CDR3 is built from 16 residues. The germline gives CDR1 SGHRS, CDR2 YFSETQ. The DNA for the CDR3 is TGCGCCAGCAGCTTGGTTTCCAGGGGGCAGGGAGATACGCAGTATTTT. Encoded protein: CASSLVSRGQGDTQYF.

This clone was counted a single time. This chain links TRBV18 with TRBJ2-1; D remains ambiguous. Trimming pared 4 bases from V and 3 bases from J, leaving 7 bases between. Germline assignment: CDR1 KGHSH and CDR2 LQKENI. This CDR3 comprises 13 residues. CDR3 sequence (DNA): TGTGCCAGCTCACTCCTTAACTACAATGAGCAGTTCTTC. This gives the protein CASSLLNYNEQFF.

The rearrangement joins TRBV30 to TRBJ2-7; 7 bases agree with TRBD1. The CDR3 runs to 13 residues. Germline lookup yields CDR1 GTSNPN and CDR2 SVGIG (reference sequence). Germline trimming cut 5 bases from V and 0 bases from J; bases unmatched to any gene: 4. CDR3 sequence reads: CAWQRDSSYEQYF. CDR3 bases: TGTGCCTGGCAACGGGACAGCTCCTACGAGCAGTACTTC.

A few counts support this clone. CDR3 region: CATSANFFNTEAFF. In nucleotides, the CDR3 is TGTGCCACCAGCGCTAATTTTTTCAACACTGAAGCTTTCTTT. The chain joins TRBV15 to TRBJ1-1; D gene ambiguous. In germline, CDR1 is LNHNV, CDR2 YYDKDF (reference sequence). The CDR3 runs to 14 residues. Trimming removed 5 bases at V and 2 bases at J, with 12 bases between.

This clone was observed a handful of times. The chain joins TRBV18 to TRBJ2-5, with D perhaps assigned TRBD1 or TRBD2 (5 bases each). V lost 3 bases to trimming and J lost 1 base, with 15 bases between them. In germline, CDR1 is KGHSH, CDR2 LQKENI. The CDR3 is made up of 16 amino acids. CDR3 sequence reads: CASSPLGTDSQETQYF. In DNA, the CDR3 is TGTGCCAGCTCACCCTTAGGGACGGATTCCCAAGAGACCCAGTACTTC.

This clone was recorded a few times. The gene calls are TRBV28 and TRBJ1-4; D may be TRBD1 (5 bases). CDR3 length: 13 residues. In germline, CDR1 is MDHEN, CDR2 SYDVKM. V lost 7 bases, J lost 8 bases, and 14 bases lay in between. CDR3 DNA: TGTGCCAGCATCGAGGCTCGGGGGGAAAAACTGTTTTTT. This encodes CASIEARGEKLFF.

The chain has TRBV6-5 and TRBJ2-7, with 7 nucleotides matching TRBD1. The CDR3 is 13 residues long. V gave up 5 bases and J gave up 0 bases; unmatched junction bases: 1. Germline V gene sequence: CDR1 MNHEY, CDR2 SVGAGI. CDR3 DNA: TGTGCCAGCAGTGACAGGGACTCCTACGAGCAGTACTTC. It encodes CASSDRDSYEQYF.

This sequence joins TRBV9 and TRBJ1-3; perhaps TRBD1 as D (5 bases). The CDR3 is 15 residues long. Germline V CDR1 and CDR2: SGDLS, YYNGEE. V was trimmed by 0 bases and J by 4 bases, leaving 11 bases between them. DNA for the CDR3: TGTGCCAGCAGCGTAGAACAGGAGGGAGGAAACACCATATATTTT. As protein: CASSVEQEGGNTIYF.

The chain recombines TRBV18 with TRBJ1-1, with unresolved D. The germline gives CDR1 KGHSH, CDR2 LQKENI. Trimming shortened V by 3 bases and J by 8 bases, and 13 bases separated the two germline ends. The CDR3 is 13 residues long. Here the CDR3 reads CASSPGGVSEAFF. The CDR3 DNA sequence: TGTGCCAGCTCACCTGGTGGGGTATCCGAAGCTTTCTTT.